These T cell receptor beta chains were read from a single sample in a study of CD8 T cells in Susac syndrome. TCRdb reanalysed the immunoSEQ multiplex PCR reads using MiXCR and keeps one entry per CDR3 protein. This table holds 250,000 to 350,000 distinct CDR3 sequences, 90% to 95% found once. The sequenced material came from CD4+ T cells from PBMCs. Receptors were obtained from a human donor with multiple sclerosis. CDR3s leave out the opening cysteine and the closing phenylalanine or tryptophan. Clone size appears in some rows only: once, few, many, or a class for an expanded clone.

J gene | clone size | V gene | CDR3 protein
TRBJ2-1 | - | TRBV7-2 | ASGLGRASSYNEQF
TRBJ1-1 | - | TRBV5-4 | ASSLEGSRGLAEAF
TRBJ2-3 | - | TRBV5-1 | ASSLRQAGPTDTQY
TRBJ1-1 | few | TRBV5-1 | ASSDYRARDTEAF
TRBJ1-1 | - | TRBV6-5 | ASSYSIQGQGFEAF
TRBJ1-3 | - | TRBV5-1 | ASSLDRGPGGNTIY
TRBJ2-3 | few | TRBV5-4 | ASSLAGGASTDTQY
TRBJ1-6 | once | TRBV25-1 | ASSEFEDSYNSPLH
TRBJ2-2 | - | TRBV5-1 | ASSSQAGTGELF
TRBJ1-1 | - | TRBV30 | AWIGGSGTVDAEAF
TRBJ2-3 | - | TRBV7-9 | ASSLMFTGTGGGTDTQY
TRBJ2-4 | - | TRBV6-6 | ASSYKAGLAKNIQY
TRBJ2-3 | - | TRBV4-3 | ASSRRDRGGDTQY
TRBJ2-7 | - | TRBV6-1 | ASCKDAGLAGEDEQY
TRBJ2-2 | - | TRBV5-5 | ASRLTQGANTGELF
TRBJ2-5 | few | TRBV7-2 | ASSLGGGGQETQY
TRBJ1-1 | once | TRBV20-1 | SAVGPINTEAF
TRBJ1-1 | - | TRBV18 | ASHREGEAF
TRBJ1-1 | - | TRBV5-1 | ASQQLEDTEAF
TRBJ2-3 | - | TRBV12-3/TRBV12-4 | ASSQIAGGADTQY
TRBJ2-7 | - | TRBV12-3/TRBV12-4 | ASSLGVPTPSYEQY
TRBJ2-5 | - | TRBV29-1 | SGGTGVGETQY
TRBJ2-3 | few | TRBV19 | ASSRQGTDTQY
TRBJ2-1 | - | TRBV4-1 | ASSSPVERGSFNEQF
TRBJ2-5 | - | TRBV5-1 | ATKRGALQAQETQY
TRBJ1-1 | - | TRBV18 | ASSPSAAATGAEAF
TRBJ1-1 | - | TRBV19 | ASSQNRGPNTEAF
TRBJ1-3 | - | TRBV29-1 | SVEDLQGNTIY
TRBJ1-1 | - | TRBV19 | ASIPQGNTEAF
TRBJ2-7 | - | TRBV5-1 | ASSGGLAVPYEQY
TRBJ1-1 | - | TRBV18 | ASSPPTGPNTEAF
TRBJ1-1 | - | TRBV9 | ASSVVDVENTEAF
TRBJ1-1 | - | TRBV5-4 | ASSLPQGVPNTEAF
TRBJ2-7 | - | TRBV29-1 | SVDLDPVPCEQY
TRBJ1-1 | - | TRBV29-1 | SVRQGPTEAF
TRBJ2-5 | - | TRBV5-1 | ASSLALAGGRSETQY
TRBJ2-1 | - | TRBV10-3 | AISDPGLAGGVAEF
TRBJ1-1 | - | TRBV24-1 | ATSDPRDRGKNTEAF
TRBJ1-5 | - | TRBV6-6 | ASKTGVGQPQH
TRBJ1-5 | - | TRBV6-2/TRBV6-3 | ASGTELRWPQN
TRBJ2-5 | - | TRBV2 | ASNTGRGETQY
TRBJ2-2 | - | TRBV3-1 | ASSAIVGELF